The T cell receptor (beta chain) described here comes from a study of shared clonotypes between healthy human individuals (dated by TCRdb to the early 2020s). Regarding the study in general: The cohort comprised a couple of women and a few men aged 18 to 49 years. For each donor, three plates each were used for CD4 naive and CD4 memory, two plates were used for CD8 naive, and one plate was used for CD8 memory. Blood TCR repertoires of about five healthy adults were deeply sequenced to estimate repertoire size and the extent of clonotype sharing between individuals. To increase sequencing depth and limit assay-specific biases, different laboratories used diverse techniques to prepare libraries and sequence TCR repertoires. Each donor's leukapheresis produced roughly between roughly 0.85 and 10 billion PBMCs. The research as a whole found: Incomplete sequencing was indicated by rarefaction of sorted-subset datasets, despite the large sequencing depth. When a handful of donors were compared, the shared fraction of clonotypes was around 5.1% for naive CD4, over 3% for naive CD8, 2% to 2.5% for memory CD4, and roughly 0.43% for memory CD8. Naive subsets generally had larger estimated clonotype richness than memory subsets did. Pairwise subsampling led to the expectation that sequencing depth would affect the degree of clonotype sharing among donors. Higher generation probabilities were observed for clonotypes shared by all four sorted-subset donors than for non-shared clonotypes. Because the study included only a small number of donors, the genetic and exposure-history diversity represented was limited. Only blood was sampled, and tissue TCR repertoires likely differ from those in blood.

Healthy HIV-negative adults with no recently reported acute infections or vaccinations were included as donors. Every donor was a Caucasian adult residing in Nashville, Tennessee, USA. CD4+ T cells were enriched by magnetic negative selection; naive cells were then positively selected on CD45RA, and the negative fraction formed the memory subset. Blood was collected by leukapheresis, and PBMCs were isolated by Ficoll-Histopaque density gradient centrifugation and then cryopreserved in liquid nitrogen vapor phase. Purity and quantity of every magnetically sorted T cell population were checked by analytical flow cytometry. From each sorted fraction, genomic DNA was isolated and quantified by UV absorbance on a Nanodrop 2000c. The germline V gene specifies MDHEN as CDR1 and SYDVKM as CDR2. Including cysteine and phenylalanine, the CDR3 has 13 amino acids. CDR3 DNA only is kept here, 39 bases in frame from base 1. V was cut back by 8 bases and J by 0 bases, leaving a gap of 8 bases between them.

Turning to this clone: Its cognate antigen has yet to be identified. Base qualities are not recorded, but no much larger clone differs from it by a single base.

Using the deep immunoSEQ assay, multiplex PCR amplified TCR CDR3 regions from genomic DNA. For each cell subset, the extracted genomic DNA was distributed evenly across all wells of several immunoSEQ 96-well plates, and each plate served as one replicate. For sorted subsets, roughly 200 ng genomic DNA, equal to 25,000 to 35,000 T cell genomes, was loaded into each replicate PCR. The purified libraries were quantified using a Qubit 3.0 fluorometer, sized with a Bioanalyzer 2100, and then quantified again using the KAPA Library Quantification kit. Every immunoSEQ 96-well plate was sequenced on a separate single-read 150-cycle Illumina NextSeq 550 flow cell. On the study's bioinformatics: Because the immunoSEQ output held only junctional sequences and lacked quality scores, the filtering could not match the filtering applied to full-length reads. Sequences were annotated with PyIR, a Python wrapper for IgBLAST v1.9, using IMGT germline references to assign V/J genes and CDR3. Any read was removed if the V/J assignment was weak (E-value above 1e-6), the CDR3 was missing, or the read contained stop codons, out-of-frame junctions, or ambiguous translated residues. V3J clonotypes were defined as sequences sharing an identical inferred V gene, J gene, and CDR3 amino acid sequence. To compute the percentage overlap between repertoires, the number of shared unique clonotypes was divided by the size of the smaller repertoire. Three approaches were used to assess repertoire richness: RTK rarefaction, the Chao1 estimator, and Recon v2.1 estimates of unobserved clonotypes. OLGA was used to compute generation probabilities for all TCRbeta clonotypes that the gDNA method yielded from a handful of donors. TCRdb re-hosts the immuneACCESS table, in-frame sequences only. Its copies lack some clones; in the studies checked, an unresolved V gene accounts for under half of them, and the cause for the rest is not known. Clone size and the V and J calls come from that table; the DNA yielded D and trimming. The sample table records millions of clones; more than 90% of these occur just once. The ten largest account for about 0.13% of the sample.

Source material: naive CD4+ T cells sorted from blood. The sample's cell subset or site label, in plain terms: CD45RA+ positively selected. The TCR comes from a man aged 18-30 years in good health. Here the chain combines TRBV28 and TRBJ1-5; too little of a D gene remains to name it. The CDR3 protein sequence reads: CASRRSSNQPQHF. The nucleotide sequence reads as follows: TGTGCCAGCCGCAGGAGTAGCAATCAGCCCCAGCATTTT. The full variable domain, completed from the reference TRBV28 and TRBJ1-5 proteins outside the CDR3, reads DVKVTQSSRYLVKRTGEKVFLECVQDMDHENMFWYRQDPGLGLRLIYFSYDVKMKEKGDIPEGYSVSREKKERFSLILESASTNQTSMYLCASRRSSNQPQHFGDGTRLSIL.